Sequencing of this TCR beta chain was carried out in a study of blood T cells in healthy people across ages. This clonotype was detected many times. The CDR3 is 18 amino acids. Trimming left V 2 bases short and J 0 bases short, with 17 bases between. Germline CDR1 SGHVS, CDR2 FQNEAQ. A second PCR, run for about 7 to 11 cycles, used a sample-barcoded 5' primer plus a J-beta primer mix. MiXCR was run by TCRdb on the 5' RACE reads, yielding one entry per CDR3 protein. The sample lists around 870,000 distinct CDR3 sequences; roughly 26% were seen once. The chain employs TRBV7-8 and TRBJ2-1; D gene uncertain. Material for sequencing was blood. The sequence was obtained from a woman of 80 years or more in good health. The CDR3 DNA reads TGTGCCAGCAGCTTAAAGGAGAACCAACCGCTCTCCTACAATGAGCAGTTCTTC. The encoded protein is CASSLKENQPLSYNEQFF. The entire variable domain, with the rest obtained from reference TRBV7-8 and TRBJ2-1, is as follows: GAGVSQSPRYKVAKRGQDVALRCDPISGHVSLFWYQQALGQGPEFLTYFQNEAQLDKSGLPSDRFFAERPEGSVSTLKIQRTQQEDSAVYLCASSLKENQPLSYNEQFFGPGTRLTVL.